This T cell receptor (beta chain) emerged from a study of early T cells in non-severe SARS-CoV-2 infection. Study context: Whole-blood bulk RNA, unsorted, was sequenced, and chains were unpaired.

This clonotype was observed at least ten times. The CDR3 sequence is 13 residues long. V lost 6 bases and J 0 bases, leaving 12 bases between the germline ends. Germline lookup yields CDR1 SQVTM and CDR2 ANQGSEA. TCRdb reanalysed the 5' RACE reads using MiXCR and keeps one entry per CDR3 protein. The sample includes roughly 60,000 distinct CDR3 sequences, roughly 14% seen only once; the top ten take roughly 4.2%. The sample consisted of whole blood. The receptor comes from an adult who was a healthcare worker with PCR-confirmed SARS-CoV-2 infection or an uninfected control (not recorded which). The chain is built from TRBV29-1 and TRBJ2-7; D ambiguous. The CDR3 sequence is CSVLDRSSYEQYF. The CDR3 bases are TGCAGCGTCCTCGACCGGAGCTCCTACGAGCAGTACTTC.